This TCR beta chain was identified in a study of spatial heterogeneity in lung cancer. This clonotype was recorded at least ten times. Its antigen is unidentified. As to time point: sample taken at primary tumor resection. Material for sequencing was whole RNA from tumor, nontumor lung or frozen PBMC, left unsorted. Findings and caveats of the study: Among blood samples, ubiquitous expanded tumor TCRs appeared more at resection than at follow-up.

Each molecule of TCR cDNA was tagged with one unique molecular identifier. From the 5' RACE reads, TCRdb called clonotypes with MiXCR, one entry per CDR3 protein. The sample yields 30,000 to 45,000 distinct CDR3 sequences, under 8% seen once. This sequence was found in a female donor with early-stage non-small cell lung cancer. The sample was PBMCs, taken at surgery.

The chain's CDR3 is CASSAPTSGGFYEQYF. Here the CDR3 DNA reads TGTGCCAGCAGTGCCCCGACTAGCGGGGGTTTTTACGAGCAGTACTTC. The rearrangement joins TRBV28 to TRBJ2-7; 12 positions match TRBD2. V trimming: 5 bases; J trimming: 4 bases; junction bases outside the gene matches: 9. CDR1 is MDHEN, CDR2 SYDVKM, per germline. The CDR3 has 16 residues.